A selection of T cell receptor beta chains follows, all from one sample in a study of T cell changes during pregnancy in multiple sclerosis. Profiled with immunoSEQ multiplex PCR; TCRdb holds only in-frame clones, not every one. The profile covers 40,000 to 45,000 clones, with 80% to 90% appearing a single time and roughly 0.5% taken by the ten largest. The specimen comprised CD4+ T cells from peripheral blood mononuclear cells, sampled in the first trimester of pregnancy. These receptors were obtained from a female donor with multiple sclerosis, enrolled in a pregnancy study. The CDR3 runs from the conserved cysteine through the conserved F or W. The D gene is left open where the match is weak. Some rows have no size entry. The others give once, few or many, or a class for an expanded clone.

J gene: TRBJ2-5
V gene: TRBV11-2
clone size: NA
D gene: NA
CDR3 protein: CASSQRLKETQYF
CDR3 DNA: TGTGCCAGCAGCCAGCGGCTCAAAGAGACCCAGTACTTC

J gene: TRBJ1-3
V gene: TRBV29-1
clone size: many
D gene: TRBD1
CDR3 protein: CSVRDRGWENTIYF
CDR3 DNA: TGCAGCGTTCGGGACAGGGGCTGGGAAAACACCATATATTTT

J gene: TRBJ1-2
V gene: TRBV2
clone size: NA
D gene: TRBD1
CDR3 protein: CASVQQGVHYGYTF
CDR3 DNA: TGTGCCAGCGTTCAACAGGGGGTACACTATGGCTACACCTTC

J gene: TRBJ2-1
V gene: TRBV30
clone size: NA
D gene: TRBD2
CDR3 protein: CAGALAGVNEQFF
CDR3 DNA: TGTGCCGGAGCACTAGCGGGTGTTAATGAGCAGTTCTTC

J gene: TRBJ2-5
V gene: TRBV7-2
clone size: once
D gene: TRBD1
CDR3 protein: CASSLSTGTGGETQYF
CDR3 DNA: TGTGCCAGCAGCTTATCAACGGGGACAGGGGGAGAGACCCAGTACTTC

J gene: TRBJ2-7
V gene: TRBV30
clone size: once
D gene: TRBD2
CDR3 protein: CAWSRLAGNYEQYF
CDR3 DNA: TGTGCCTGGAGTAGGCTAGCGGGAAACTACGAGCAGTACTTC

J gene: TRBJ2-7
V gene: TRBV4-2
clone size: NA
D gene: NA
CDR3 protein: CASSQEGAAAFSYEQYF
CDR3 DNA: TGTGCCAGCAGCCAAGAAGGAGCAGCAGCCTTCTCCTACGAGCAGTACTTC

J gene: TRBJ2-3
V gene: TRBV7-9
clone size: NA
D gene: TRBD1
CDR3 protein: CASSLVGQGSDTQYF
CDR3 DNA: TGTGCCAGCAGCTTAGTTGGACAGGGTTCAGATACGCAGTATTTT

J gene: TRBJ2-4
V gene: TRBV7-7
clone size: NA
D gene: TRBD2
CDR3 protein: CASSRTRRLAEATKNIQYF
CDR3 DNA: TGTGCCAGCAGCCGAACCCGGAGACTAGCGGAGGCGACCAAAAACATTCAGTACTTC

J gene: TRBJ2-4
V gene: TRBV12-5
clone size: once
D gene: TRBD1
CDR3 protein: CASGARTGVDIQYF
CDR3 DNA: TGTGCTAGTGGTGCCCGTACAGGGGTAGACATTCAGTACTTC

J gene: TRBJ2-2
V gene: TRBV4-3
clone size: NA
D gene: NA
CDR3 protein: CASSQDYRVYVGELFF
CDR3 DNA: TGCGCCAGCAGCCAAGATTACAGGGTGTACGTCGGGGAGCTGTTTTTT

J gene: TRBJ1-2
V gene: TRBV6-1
clone size: NA
D gene: NA
CDR3 protein: CASSEALGGYGYTF
CDR3 DNA: TGTGCCAGCAGTGAAGCCTTGGGAGGCTATGGCTACACCTTC

J gene: TRBJ1-3
V gene: TRBV30
clone size: NA
D gene: TRBD1
CDR3 protein: CAWSAGQGGGGNTIYF
CDR3 DNA: TGTGCCTGGAGTGCGGGACAGGGCGGAGGTGGAAACACCATATATTTT

J gene: TRBJ1-3
V gene: TRBV11-2
clone size: NA
D gene: TRBD1
CDR3 protein: CASSFRTGFIGNTIYF
CDR3 DNA: TGTGCCAGCAGTTTCCGGACAGGTTTCATTGGAAACACCATATATTTT

J gene: TRBJ2-6
V gene: TRBV6-6
clone size: few
D gene: NA
CDR3 protein: CASTSRVAGANVLTF
CDR3 DNA: TGTGCCAGCACCTCTCGGGTAGCTGGGGCCAACGTCCTGACTTTC

J gene: TRBJ2-7
V gene: TRBV6-5
clone size: once
D gene: TRBD1
CDR3 protein: CASSYSRDRGDEQYF
CDR3 DNA: TGTGCCAGCAGTTACTCGAGGGACAGGGGGGACGAGCAGTACTTC

J gene: TRBJ2-5
V gene: TRBV9
clone size: NA
D gene: NA
CDR3 protein: CASSVLGSSETQYF
CDR3 DNA: TGTGCCAGCAGCGTCCTTGGCAGTTCCGAGACCCAGTACTTC

J gene: TRBJ1-2
V gene: TRBV2
clone size: NA
D gene: TRBD1
CDR3 protein: CASSDGTGNYGYTF
CDR3 DNA: TGTGCCAGCAGTGATGGGACAGGGAACTATGGCTACACCTTC

J gene: TRBJ2-7
V gene: TRBV19
clone size: NA
D gene: NA
CDR3 protein: CASSPKKNGVYEQYF
CDR3 DNA: TGTGCCAGTAGTCCAAAAAAAAACGGGGTTTACGAGCAGTACTTC

J gene: TRBJ1-1
V gene: TRBV6-5
clone size: NA
D gene: NA
CDR3 protein: CASSTRGGANTEAFF
CDR3 DNA: TGTGCCAGCAGTACCCGGGGGGGGGCCAACACTGAAGCTTTCTTT

J gene: TRBJ1-3
V gene: TRBV5-1
clone size: NA
D gene: NA
CDR3 protein: CASSLESVASGNTIYF
CDR3 DNA: TGCGCCAGCAGCTTGGAAAGCGTCGCCTCTGGAAACACCATATATTTT

J gene: TRBJ2-6
V gene: TRBV19
clone size: NA
D gene: TRBD1
CDR3 protein: CASSLLDRVGANVLTF
CDR3 DNA: TGTGCCAGTAGCCTACTGGACAGGGTCGGGGCCAACGTCCTGACTTTC

J gene: TRBJ1-4
V gene: TRBV5-1
clone size: NA
D gene: NA
CDR3 protein: CASRQLGATNEKLFF
CDR3 DNA: TGCGCCAGCAGGCAACTAGGTGCAACTAATGAAAAACTGTTTTTT

J gene: TRBJ2-5
V gene: TRBV29-1
clone size: NA
D gene: NA
CDR3 protein: CSVEQGTSETQYF
CDR3 DNA: TGCAGCGTTGAGCAGGGTACCTCAGAGACCCAGTACTTC

J gene: TRBJ1-4
V gene: TRBV6-5
clone size: NA
D gene: NA
CDR3 protein: CASSLQSSSEKLFF
CDR3 DNA: TGTGCCAGCAGTTTACAGTCGTCAAGTGAAAAACTGTTTTTT

J gene: TRBJ2-5
V gene: TRBV2
clone size: once
D gene: NA
CDR3 protein: CASSRDNQETQYF
CDR3 DNA: TGTGCCAGCAGTCGAGACAACCAAGAGACCCAGTACTTC